The clone carrying this TCR beta chain was picked up many times. Construction of the TCRbeta library involved unique molecular identifiers. TCRdb reprocessed the PCR reads via MiXCR and lists one record per CDR3 protein. This sample has about 410,000 distinct CDR3 sequences, with about a fifth found just once. This entry comes from a study of T-cell reconstitution after alpha-beta-depleted transplantation in children. The germline V and J ends were trimmed by 6 bases and 5 bases, with 7 bases remaining between them. Germline CDR1 SNHLY, CDR2 FYNNEI. The CDR3 contains 11 residues. Sequences were derived from PBMCs from the stem cell graft donor, sampled from the stem cell graft. The V call is TRBV2, the J call TRBJ2-5, with D hard to call. The TCR sequence derives from a human donor who donated a stem cell graft to a child with acute myeloid leukemia. CDR3 in DNA: TGTGCCAGCAGCCGAAGGGAGACCCAGTACTTC. It is translated as CASSRRETQYF.